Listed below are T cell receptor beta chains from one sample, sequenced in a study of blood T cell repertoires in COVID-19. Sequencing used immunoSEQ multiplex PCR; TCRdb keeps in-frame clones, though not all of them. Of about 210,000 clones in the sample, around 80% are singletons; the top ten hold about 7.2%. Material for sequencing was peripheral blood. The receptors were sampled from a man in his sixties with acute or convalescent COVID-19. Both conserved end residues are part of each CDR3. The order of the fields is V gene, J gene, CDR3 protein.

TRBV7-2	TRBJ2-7	CASSLEGVSGGYEQYF
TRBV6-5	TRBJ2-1	CASSPEAFSYNEQFF
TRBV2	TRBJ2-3	CASSEAWGQAADTQYF
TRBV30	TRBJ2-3	CAWNRLAGESSYTQYF
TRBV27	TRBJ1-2	CASSLYGGNGYTF
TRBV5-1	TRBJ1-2	CASSLTPGTGDYGYTF
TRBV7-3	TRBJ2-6	CASSTLQGPSGANVLTF
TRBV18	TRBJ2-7	CASSPPASGSEQYF
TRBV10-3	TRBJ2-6	CAVSPGDSGANVLTF
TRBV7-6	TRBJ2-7	CASSSLAGRSSYEQYF
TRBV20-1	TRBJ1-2	CSASLDRVGYGYTF
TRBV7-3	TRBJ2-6	CATGTSGSGANVLTF
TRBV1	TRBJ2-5	CTSSHLGLAGENQETQYF
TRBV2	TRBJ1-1	CASRIRGNQNTEAFF
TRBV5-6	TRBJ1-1	CASSFRQGVIAEAFF
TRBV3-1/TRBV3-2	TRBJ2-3	CASSQNGAGVDTQYF
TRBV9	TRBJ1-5	CASSVGQGAGQPQHF
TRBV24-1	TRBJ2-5	CATSGDLGDQETQYF
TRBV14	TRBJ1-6	CASSLQGVQNSPLHF
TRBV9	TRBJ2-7	CASSVGLAVNPYEQYF
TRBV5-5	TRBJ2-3	CASSFGDTQYF
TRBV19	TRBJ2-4	CASSTGQGPGKNIQYF
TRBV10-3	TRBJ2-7	CAISGRTLTGGEQYF
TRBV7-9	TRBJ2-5	CASSLVGAETQYF
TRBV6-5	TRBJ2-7	CASRPRPDRAYEQYF
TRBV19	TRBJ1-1	CASSMGFQDGAFF
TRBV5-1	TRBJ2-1	CASSSGLAGFYEQFF